This T cell receptor beta chain was recorded in a study of shared clonotypes between healthy human individuals. Across several immunoSEQ plates, the genomic DNA of each subset was split evenly. Input per replicate PCR of unsorted PBMC was about 270 ng DNA, corresponding to tens of thousands of T cell genomes. What was sequenced on ten immunoSEQ deep assay plates was unsorted PBMC DNA. The data were produced by immunoSEQ multiplex PCR, yet TCRdb's version contains in-frame clones alone and is incomplete. The sample lists hundreds of thousands of clones; roughly 77% were seen once. Germline V gives CDR1 MDHEN, CDR2 SYDVKM. V lost 7 bases, J lost 6 bases, and 9 bases stayed unmatched. The CDR3 runs 15 residues. Unsorted samples used about 90 million PBMCs for genomic DNA.

The rearrangement links TRBV28 to TRBJ1-5; TRBD1 agrees at 10 bases. The sequence was collected from a woman in her forties in good health. Some clones in this sample may be carry-over from other donors' samples. The sample taken for sequencing was PBMCs. The CDR3: CASTRDRGGGQPQHF. Here the CDR3 DNA reads TGTGCCAGCACCCGGGACAGGGGAGGCGGTCAGCCCCAGCATTTT.